The rows below give T cell receptor beta chains drawn from one sample of a study of blood T cell repertoires in COVID-19. The table came from immunoSEQ multiplex PCR; TCRdb's copy has only in-frame clones and leaves some out. Of some 250,000 clones in the sample, just under 85% were seen once. The sample consisted of peripheral blood. The receptors come from a woman older than 75 with acute or convalescent COVID-19. CDR3s include the opening cysteine and the closing phenylalanine or tryptophan. The order of the fields is V gene, clone size, D gene, J gene, CDR3 protein, CDR3 DNA. The D gene is left open where the match is weak. The listing skips clone size in some rows; elsewhere it reads once, few, many or a size class.

v_call: TRBV7-9
clone_size: NA
d_call: NA
j_call: TRBJ1-1
cdr3_aa: CASSLPGPKGKVF
cdr3_nt: TGTGCCAGCAGCCTACCGGGCCCGAAGGGGAAGGTCTTT

v_call: TRBV5-5
clone_size: NA
d_call: NA
j_call: TRBJ1-1
cdr3_aa: CASSRWDWNTEAFF
cdr3_nt: TGTGCCAGCAGCCGATGGGACTGGAACACTGAAGCTTTCTTT

v_call: TRBV15
clone_size: once
d_call: TRBD1
j_call: TRBJ1-2
cdr3_aa: CATSRDRDPAGTGGYTF
cdr3_nt: TGTGCCACCAGCAGAGATCGTGACCCAGCTGGGACAGGGGGCTACACCTTC

v_call: TRBV6-5
clone_size: NA
d_call: TRBD1
j_call: TRBJ1-5
cdr3_aa: CASSPQGAGQPQHF
cdr3_nt: TGTGCCAGCAGTCCCCAGGGGGCGGGTCAGCCCCAGCATTTT

v_call: TRBV6-5
clone_size: NA
d_call: NA
j_call: TRBJ2-4
cdr3_aa: CASSYPYRRVDF
cdr3_nt: TGTGCCAGCAGTTATCCCTACAGGAGGGTGGACTTC

v_call: TRBV5-1
clone_size: NA
d_call: NA
j_call: TRBJ2-3
cdr3_aa: CASSLGGTDTQYF
cdr3_nt: TGCGCCAGCAGCTTGGGCGGCACAGATACGCAGTATTTT

v_call: TRBV19
clone_size: NA
d_call: NA
j_call: TRBJ2-2
cdr3_aa: CASSIERSNTGELFF
cdr3_nt: TGTGCCAGTAGTATAGAACGCAGTAACACCGGGGAGCTGTTTTTT

v_call: TRBV13
clone_size: NA
d_call: NA
j_call: TRBJ1-6
cdr3_aa: CASSSQGYSPLHF
cdr3_nt: TGTGCCAGCAGCTCACAGGGATATTCACCCCTCCACTTT

v_call: TRBV6-5
clone_size: NA
d_call: NA
j_call: TRBJ1-5
cdr3_aa: CASNIQGGPQHF
cdr3_nt: TGTGCCAGCAATATACAGGGTGGGCCCCAGCATTTT

v_call: TRBV11-2
clone_size: NA
d_call: TRBD1
j_call: TRBJ1-2
cdr3_aa: CASSLGVTGSYGYTF
cdr3_nt: TGTGCCAGCAGCTTAGGGGTGACAGGGTCCTATGGCTACACCTTC

v_call: TRBV11-3
clone_size: NA
d_call: TRBD1
j_call: TRBJ1-1
cdr3_aa: CASSSGQGAGVTEAFF
cdr3_nt: TGTGCCAGCAGCTCGGGACAGGGGGCGGGGGTGACTGAAGCTTTCTTT

v_call: TRBV5-4
clone_size: NA
d_call: NA
j_call: TRBJ2-2
cdr3_aa: CASSSGNTGELFF
cdr3_nt: TGTGCCAGCAGCTCTGGCAACACCGGGGAGCTGTTTTTT

v_call: TRBV28
clone_size: few
d_call: TRBD1
j_call: TRBJ1-4
cdr3_aa: CATRTGPEKLFF
cdr3_nt: TGTGCCACTCGGACAGGGCCTGAAAAACTGTTTTTT

v_call: TRBV25-1
clone_size: NA
d_call: TRBD1
j_call: TRBJ1-2
cdr3_aa: CASSALGTGGVLGGYTF
cdr3_nt: TGTGCCAGCAGTGCACTGGGGACAGGGGGCGTCCTGGGGGGCTACACCTTC

v_call: TRBV5-1
clone_size: NA
d_call: TRBD1
j_call: TRBJ2-2
cdr3_aa: CASSTLTGATGELFF
cdr3_nt: TGCGCCAGCAGCACCCTGACAGGGGCCACCGGGGAGCTGTTTTTT

v_call: TRBV19
clone_size: NA
d_call: NA
j_call: TRBJ1-5
cdr3_aa: CASTEVRSNQPQHF
cdr3_nt: TGTGCCAGTACGGAGGTCCGGAGCAATCAGCCCCAGCATTTT

v_call: TRBV30
clone_size: NA
d_call: TRBD1
j_call: TRBJ1-2
cdr3_aa: CAWSPRTGGGNYGYTF
cdr3_nt: TGTGCCTGGAGTCCACGTACAGGAGGGGGCAACTATGGCTACACCTTC

v_call: TRBV11-3
clone_size: few
d_call: NA
j_call: TRBJ2-1
cdr3_aa: CASSLGLGGAGYNEQFF
cdr3_nt: TGTGCCAGCAGCTTAGGTTTGGGGGGGGCTGGGTACAATGAGCAGTTCTTC

v_call: TRBV23-1
clone_size: NA
d_call: TRBD2
j_call: TRBJ2-3
cdr3_aa: CASLTSGTSGLDTQYF
cdr3_nt: TGCGCCAGCTTAACCTCCGGGACTAGTGGGCTAGATACGCAGTATTTT

v_call: TRBV19
clone_size: NA
d_call: TRBD2
j_call: TRBJ2-1
cdr3_aa: CASSSETSGGYNEQFF
cdr3_nt: TGTGCCAGTAGTAGCGAAACTAGCGGGGGGTACAATGAGCAGTTCTTC

v_call: TRBV5-4
clone_size: NA
d_call: NA
j_call: TRBJ2-3
cdr3_aa: CASSLVGARYTDTQYF
cdr3_nt: TGTGCCAGCAGCTTGGTAGGGGCCCGATACACAGATACGCAGTATTTT

v_call: TRBV5-6
clone_size: NA
d_call: TRBD2
j_call: TRBJ2-1
cdr3_aa: CASSLVSGGFTYNEQFF
cdr3_nt: TGTGCCAGCAGCTTGGTTAGCGGGGGGTTTACCTACAATGAGCAGTTCTTC

v_call: TRBV5-1
clone_size: NA
d_call: NA
j_call: TRBJ2-3
cdr3_aa: CASSPAGFSTDTQYF
cdr3_nt: TGCGCCAGCAGTCCCGCGGGGTTTAGCACAGATACGCAGTATTTT

v_call: TRBV4-1
clone_size: NA
d_call: TRBD1
j_call: TRBJ2-1
cdr3_aa: CASSQDQGRVVKGASNEQFF
cdr3_nt: TGCGCCAGCAGCCAAGATCAAGGGAGAGTGGTAAAGGGGGCGAGCAATGAGCAGTTCTTC

v_call: TRBV6-2/TRBV6-3
clone_size: few
d_call: NA
j_call: TRBJ1-6
cdr3_aa: CASSPRYITGTTNSPLHF
cdr3_nt: TGTGCCAGCAGCCCTCGTTACATTACGGGGACAACTAATTCACCCCTCCACTTT

v_call: TRBV7-9
clone_size: NA
d_call: TRBD1
j_call: TRBJ1-3
cdr3_aa: CASSLFPTGVEVPGNTIYF
cdr3_nt: TGTGCCAGCAGCCTCTTCCCGACAGGGGTGGAGGTTCCTGGAAACACCATATATTTT

v_call: TRBV4-1
clone_size: NA
d_call: NA
j_call: TRBJ1-4
cdr3_aa: CASSQDGSGQNEKLFF
cdr3_nt: TGCGCCAGCAGCCAAGATGGTTCAGGGCAGAATGAAAAACTGTTTTTT

v_call: TRBV6-5
clone_size: NA
d_call: NA
j_call: TRBJ2-5
cdr3_aa: CASNPGHPGETQYF
cdr3_nt: TGTGCCAGCAATCCGGGACACCCGGGGGAGACCCAGTACTTC

v_call: TRBV15
clone_size: NA
d_call: NA
j_call: TRBJ2-1
cdr3_aa: CATSQGWGPSYNEQFF
cdr3_nt: TGTGCCACCAGCCAAGGGTGGGGGCCTTCCTACAATGAGCAGTTCTTC

v_call: TRBV24-1
clone_size: NA
d_call: TRBD1
j_call: TRBJ1-5
cdr3_aa: CATSDSGTGGYNQPQHF
cdr3_nt: TGTGCCACCAGTGATTCCGGGACAGGGGGTTACAATCAGCCCCAGCATTTT

v_call: TRBV28
clone_size: NA
d_call: TRBD1
j_call: TRBJ1-1
cdr3_aa: CASTISGTGGIEAFF
cdr3_nt: TGTGCCAGCACAATATCCGGGACAGGGGGCATTGAAGCTTTCTTT

v_call: TRBV19
clone_size: NA
d_call: NA
j_call: TRBJ2-5
cdr3_aa: CASSPTRGETQYF
cdr3_nt: TGTGCCAGTAGTCCGACTAGAGGGGAGACCCAGTACTTC

v_call: TRBV5-5
clone_size: NA
d_call: TRBD2
j_call: TRBJ2-3
cdr3_aa: CASGLASGGAVSTQYF
cdr3_nt: TGTGCCAGCGGATTGGCTAGCGGGGGGGCAGTCTCTACGCAGTATTTT

v_call: TRBV9
clone_size: NA
d_call: TRBD1
j_call: TRBJ1-3
cdr3_aa: CASSFGTAGNTIYF
cdr3_nt: TGTGCCAGCAGCTTCGGGACAGCTGGAAACACCATATATTTT

v_call: TRBV6-5
clone_size: NA
d_call: NA
j_call: TRBJ1-2
cdr3_aa: CASRPSGRSYGYTF
cdr3_nt: TGTGCCAGCAGGCCTTCAGGGAGGTCTTATGGCTACACCTTC

v_call: TRBV7-2
clone_size: NA
d_call: TRBD1
j_call: TRBJ1-5
cdr3_aa: CASSLMGQSGSRQPQHF
cdr3_nt: TGTGCCAGCAGCTTAATGGGACAGTCGGGTTCGAGGCAGCCCCAGCATTTT

v_call: TRBV28
clone_size: many
d_call: TRBD1
j_call: TRBJ1-1
cdr3_aa: CASSLIGLTGALSRGTEAFF
cdr3_nt: TGTGCCAGCAGTTTAATCGGGCTGACAGGGGCTTTGAGTAGGGGCACTGAAGCTTTCTTT

v_call: TRBV28
clone_size: NA
d_call: NA
j_call: TRBJ1-5
cdr3_aa: CASSPTDSFNQPQHF
cdr3_nt: TGTGCCAGCAGTCCAACAGACAGCTTCAATCAGCCCCAGCATTTT

v_call: TRBV5-6
clone_size: once
d_call: TRBD1
j_call: TRBJ1-1
cdr3_aa: CASSPRRTGGKGTEAFF
cdr3_nt: TGTGCCAGCAGCCCCAGGAGGACAGGGGGAAAGGGGACTGAAGCTTTCTTT

v_call: TRBV7-2
clone_size: once
d_call: NA
j_call: TRBJ2-1
cdr3_aa: CASSLRTDSYNEQFF
cdr3_nt: TGTGCCAGCAGCTTACGGACAGACTCCTACAATGAGCAGTTCTTC

v_call: TRBV3-1/TRBV3-2
clone_size: NA
d_call: NA
j_call: TRBJ2-1
cdr3_aa: CASSQTGVFSYNEQFF
cdr3_nt: TGTGCCAGCAGCCAGACGGGGGTCTTCTCCTACAATGAGCAGTTCTTC